This T cell receptor beta chain was observed in a study of PD-1 blockade in classical Hodgkin lymphoma. Overall study findings and caveats: CD4+ TCR diversity climbed significantly by C4D1, unlike CD8+ TCR diversity.

To note about this clone: Its antigen is as yet unknown.

After autologous stem cell transplantation all patients relapsed, and prior brentuximab vedotin exposure differed between cohorts. The V and J ends lost 5 bases and 8 bases respectively, with 16 bases between them. Germline values: CDR1 SGHRS, CDR2 YFSETQ. The CDR3 spans 13 residues. The data were produced by immunoSEQ multiplex PCR, yet TCRdb's version contains in-frame clones alone and is incomplete. The table lists about 26,000 clones, around 64% of them singletons. V usage is TRBV5-1 and J usage is TRBJ1-2; D may be TRBD1 (6 bases). The specimen was peripheral blood mononuclear cells (PBMCs), collected before the second cycle of nivolumab. The receptor comes from a human donor with classical Hodgkin lymphoma. CDR3 DNA sequence: TGCGCCAGCAGTCTATACGTAGGGGGAGGCTACACCTTC. It codes for CASSLYVGGGYTF.